Reported below is one T cell receptor beta chain. The entry originates in a study of shared clonotypes between healthy human individuals. At the level of the study: Each donor's CD8 memory used one plate, CD8 naive two, each CD4 subset three.

In the naive CD8 group, cells lacked CD45RO and were positively selected for CCR7, so terminally differentiated effector memory CD45RA+ cells were left out. TCRdb's copy holds only in-frame clones and misses some; the assay was immunoSEQ multiplex PCR. Counted here are around 1.9 million clones, 80% to 95% occurring once; the ten biggest clones make up around 1.8%. The receptor's source is a man younger than 35 in good health. Some clones in this sample may be carry-over from other donors' samples. Sequencing was performed on naive CD8+ T cells from PBMCs.

CDR3 in DNA: TGCGCCAGCAGCTTGGCCTTCACCACTGAAGCTTTCTTT. Residues: CASSLAFTTEAFF. The chain employs TRBV5-1 and TRBJ1-1; D is unresolved. The length of the CDR3 is 13 residues. V was shortened by 0 bases and J by 4 bases, with 7 bases between the two germline ends. Germline lookup yields CDR1 SGHRS and CDR2 YFSETQ.